These 30 T cell receptor beta chains originate from one sample sequenced in a study of cytomegalovirus exposure and HLA in healthy donors. PCR was performed using 60 Vbeta and 13 Jbeta primers. Assay: immunoSEQ multiplex PCR; the TCRdb copy retains only in-frame clones and omits some. The sample has some 120,000 clones, about 63% seen once. Sequencing was carried out using PBMCs. The receptor source for this set is a man between 25 and 39 years old in good health and CMV-seropositive.

This chain connects TRBV11-2 to TRBJ2-1, with 11 nucleotides matching TRBD2. From germline, CDR1 is SGHAT and CDR2 FQNNGV. The CDR3 covers 14 residues. V lost 1 base, J lost 11 bases, and 4 bases stayed unmatched. Written as DNA, the CDR3 is TGTGCCAGCAGCTTAGGCCTAGCGGGAGGACAGCAGTTCTTC. The encoded protein is CASSLGLAGGQQFF. Looking up the rest from reference TRBV11-2 and TRBJ2-1 gives the full variable domain: EAGVAQSPRYKIIEKRQSVAFWCNPISGHATLYWYQQILGQGPKLLIQFQNNGVVDDSQLPKDRFSAERLKGVDSTLKIQPAKLEDSAVYLCASSLGLAGGQQFFGPGTRLTVL.

This clone turned up a few times. J is TRBJ2-3 and V is TRBV5-1, with 9 bases lining up with TRBD2. The J segment lost 5 bases and the V segment lost 6 bases, leaving 7 bases of the junction unmatched. The CDR3 spans 14 residues. The V gene's germline CDR1 is SGHRS and CDR2 YFSETQ. The CDR3 nucleotides are TGCGCCAGCACCCCCGTGACTAGCGGAGATACGCAGTATTTT. The encoded protein is CASTPVTSGDTQYF.

This chain joins TRBV29-1 and TRBJ2-1; weak D call: TRBD1 (5 bases). The V and J ends lost 7 bases and 6 bases respectively, with 19 bases between them. The germline V gene has CDR1 SQVTM and CDR2 ANQGSEA. The length of the CDR3 is 14 residues. The CDR3 loop reads CSALGQWGGNEQFF. The CDR3 nucleotides read TGCAGCGCCTTGGGTCAATGGGGCGGCAATGAGCAGTTCTTC.

The gene calls are TRBV28 and TRBJ2-6, with 8 bases that match TRBD2. The CDR3 covers 15 residues. Looked up from germline, CDR1 is MDHEN and CDR2 is SYDVKM. Germline trimming cut 7 bases from V and 4 bases from J; bases unmatched to any gene: 6. The CDR3 spells CASMRAGDGANVLTF. The DNA for the CDR3 is TGTGCCAGCATGAGAGCGGGAGACGGGGCCAACGTCCTGACTTTC. The complete variable domain, with remaining parts taken from reference TRBV28 and TRBJ2-6, reads DVKVTQSSRYLVKRTGEKVFLECVQDMDHENMFWYRQDPGLGLRLIYFSYDVKMKEKGDIPEGYSVSREKKERFSLILESASTNQTSMYLCASMRAGDGANVLTFGAGSRLTVL.

J is TRBJ2-3 and V is TRBV19; D is unresolved. The germline CDR1 and CDR2 sequences are LNHDA and SQIVND (reference sequence). Trimming removed 7 bases from V and 2 bases from J, with 13 bases in between. The length of the CDR3 is 14 residues. In DNA form, the CDR3 reads TGTGCCAGTAAGATTTGGGCAGACACAGATACGCAGTATTTT. Translating gives CASKIWADTDTQYF.

This clone was counted only a few times. The chain employs TRBV29-1 and TRBJ2-1; a possible D gene is TRBD2 (5 bases). Germline V gene lookup returns CDR1 SQVTM and CDR2 ANQGSEA. The CDR3 extends over 15 amino acids. V lost 1 base, J lost 2 bases, and 12 bases lay in between. CDR3 in DNA: TGCAGCGTTGAAGGTTGGGAACTAGCCTACAATGAGCAGTTCTTC. This encodes CSVEGWELAYNEQFF.

The CDR3 sequence: CASKDRPYSYEQYF. The CDR3 DNA reads TGTGCCAGCAAGGACAGGCCCTACTCCTACGAGCAGTACTTC. V and J are TRBV2 and TRBJ2-7, with 7 positions matching TRBD1. J lost 0 bases, V lost 7 bases, and 6 bases had no gene match. Per germline, CDR1 SNHLY and CDR2 FYNNEI. This CDR3 has 14 amino acids.

The rearrangement uses TRBV6-4 and TRBJ2-6; D is perhaps TRBD2 (6 bases). The V end lost 3 bases, the J end lost 0 bases, and 6 bases lay between the germline ends. The CDR3 spans 15 residues. Germline CDR1 is MRHNA and CDR2 is SNTAGT. CDR3 coding DNA: TGTGCCAGCAGTGAGGGGGGCTCTGGGGCCAACGTCCTGACTTTC. Amino acid sequence: CASSEGGSGANVLTF.

This rearrangement joins TRBV5-4 to TRBJ2-5, with 15 bases identical to TRBD2. CDR1 is SGHNT and CDR2 is YYREEE in the germline V gene (reference sequence). This CDR3 region has 17 residues. The trim removed 4 bases at V and 4 bases at J, leaving 8 bases unmatched. The CDR3 sequence: CASSRGLAGGGGETQYF. In DNA form, the CDR3 reads TGTGCCAGCAGCAGGGGACTAGCGGGAGGTGGGGGAGAGACCCAGTACTTC.

V is TRBV9 and J is TRBJ2-3, with 9 bases identical to TRBD1. V lost 3 bases and J lost 3; bases outside the gene matches: 14. The CDR3 sequence is 18 residues long. Germline V CDR1 and CDR2: SGDLS, YYNGEE. CDR3 nucleotide sequence: TGTGCCAGCAGCGCGCGACCCGCAGGGACAGGGTATACAGATACGCAGTATTTT. Translating gives CASSARPAGTGYTDTQYF.

This chain uses TRBV7-2 with TRBJ1-5; 8 bases are shared with TRBD1. CDR3 length equals 16 residues. The J segment lost 6 bases and the V segment lost 5 bases, leaving 12 bases of the junction unmatched. CDR1 and CDR2 from the germline V gene are SGHTA and FQGNSA. The CDR3 bases are TGTGCCAGCAGCGGAAGGACAGGGCTTAGGGGTCAGCCCCAGCATTTT. Its protein product is CASSGRTGLRGQPQHF.

Here the CDR3 reads CASSRERGTEGSEAFF. DNA for the CDR3: TGTGCCAGCAGCCGAGAGCGCGGGACAGAGGGGAGTGAAGCTTTCTTT. This sequence joins TRBV5-6 and TRBJ1-1, with 7 nucleotides matching TRBD1. The trim removed 4 bases at V and 7 bases at J, leaving 16 bases unmatched. CDR1 and CDR2 from the germline V gene are SGHDT and YYEEEE. The CDR3 consists of 16 residues. Based on the CDR3 plus reference TRBV5-6 and TRBJ1-1, the full variable domain is DAGVTQSPTHLIKTRGQQVTLRCSPKSGHDTVSWYQQALGQGPQFIFQYYEEEERQRGNFPDRFSGHQFPNYSSELNVNALLLGDSALYLCASSRERGTEGSEAFFGQGTRLTVV.

The chain joins TRBV7-9 to TRBJ2-5; no clear D. TRBJ2-7 explains the end of the DNA better; the J call may be wrong. Germline CDR1 is SEHNR and CDR2 is FQNEAQ (reference sequence). The CDR3 consists of 13 residues. In nucleotides, the CDR3 is TGTGCCAGCAGCCGTGAGGCCGGCTACGAGCAGTACTTC. It yields the protein CASSREAGYEQYF.

The chain uses TRBV7-2 and TRBJ2-7; 8 positions agree with TRBD1. Germline CDR1 SGHTA, CDR2 FQGNSA. Trimming cost V 4 bases and J 3 bases; bases outside gene matches: 5. There are 14 residues in the CDR3. In DNA, the CDR3 is TGTGCCAGCAGCTCAACAGGGGGGATCTACGAGCAGTACTTC. The encoded protein is CASSSTGGIYEQYF.

The chain links TRBV11-2 to TRBJ2-7; 11 bases are a match to TRBD2. CDR1 is SGHAT and CDR2 is FQNNGV in the germline V gene. Trimming at V came to 6 bases and at J to 4 bases, leaving 5 bases not matched to a gene. The CDR3 has 14 amino acids. The CDR3 DNA reads TGTGCCAGCAGATTCACTAGCGGGAGTTACGAGCAGTACTTC. Translating gives CASRFTSGSYEQYF.

This clone has just one count. V and J are TRBV19 and TRBJ1-2; tentative D call: TRBD1 (6 bases). Germline V lookup: CDR1 LNHDA, CDR2 SQIVND (reference sequence). CDR3 length equals 12 residues. Trimming took off 0 bases at V and 9 bases at J, with 8 bases between the two ends. CDR3 sequence (DNA): TGTGCCAGTAGTATAGACAGGGGACGCTACACCTTC. Protein sequence: CASSIDRGRYTF.

The V call is TRBV5-1, the J call TRBJ1-1; weak D call: TRBD1 (6 bases). V was clipped by 5 bases and J by 7 bases, with 24 bases between them. CDR3 length: 16 amino acids. Germline V gene sequence: CDR1 SGHRS, CDR2 YFSETQ. The CDR3 DNA reads as TGCGCCAGCAGTTTCATCCCGGGACAAAAGTATCTTGAAGCTTTCTTT. Translated, it gives CASSFIPGQKYLEAFF.

The gene calls are TRBV14 and TRBJ2-1, with 10 bases matching TRBD2. Per germline, CDR1 SGHDN and CDR2 FVKESK. The CDR3 extends over 14 amino acids. J gave up 8 bases and V 1 base, and 2 bases lay outside the gene matches. CDR3 coding DNA: TGTGCCAGCAGCCAAGGACTAGCGGGCTATGAGCAGTTCTTC. Residues: CASSQGLAGYEQFF.

This chain uses TRBV11-2 with TRBJ2-1; TRBD2 matches 13 bases. The CDR3 runs 16 residues. The V gene end was trimmed by 1 base and the J gene end by 4 bases; junction bases not matched to a gene: 1. CDR1 and CDR2 (germline): SGHAT, FQNNGV. CDR3 DNA: TGTGCCAGCAGCTTAGGGACTAGCGGGAGATACAATGAGCAGTTCTTC. It specifies CASSLGTSGRYNEQFF.

This clone was seen a few times. This chain connects TRBV5-1 to TRBJ1-2; maybe TRBD1 (5 bases). V lost 0 bases and J 5 bases, leaving 14 bases between the germline ends. Per the germline V gene, CDR1 is SGHRS and CDR2 is YFSETQ. The CDR3 runs 15 residues. In DNA, the CDR3 is TGCGCCAGCAGCTTGGTTTCCAGGGAGGGGTATGGCTACACCTTC. This encodes CASSLVSREGYGYTF.

The V gene is TRBV9, the J gene TRBJ2-5; D remains unclear. Trimming took off 1 base at V and 4 bases at J, with 8 bases between the two ends. Germline V gene lookup returns CDR1 SGDLS and CDR2 YYNGEE. The CDR3 is 13 amino acids. The CDR3 DNA reads TGTGCCAGCAGCGTACTCCCGGGAGAGACCCAGTACTTC. Translation: CASSVLPGETQYF.

This rearrangement joins TRBV6-6 to TRBJ1-2; tentatively, D is TRBD1 (6 bases). The germline V gene has CDR1 MNHNY and CDR2 SVGAGI (reference sequence). This CDR3 region has 16 residues. V lost 5 bases and J lost 0, with 16 bases in between. The DNA for the CDR3 is TGTGCCAGCAGTCGATCCCGGGGACAAGCTAACTATGGCTACACCTTC. Its protein product is CASSRSRGQANYGYTF.

The rearrangement uses TRBV5-1 and TRBJ2-4; TRBD2 matches at 7 bases. This CDR3 region has 14 residues. V was pared by 4 bases and J by 8 bases, with 9 bases of the junction left unmatched. Germline CDR1 and CDR2: SGHRS and YFSETQ. CDR3 residues: CASSEDGRLDIQYF. The CDR3 DNA follows: TGCGCCAGCAGCGAGGACGGGAGGCTAGACATTCAGTACTTC. Filled out from reference TRBV5-1 and TRBJ2-4, the complete variable domain reads KAGVTQTPRYLIKTRGQQVTLSCSPISGHRSVSWYQQTPGQGLQFLFEYFSETQRNKGNFPGRFSGRQFSNSRSEMNVSTLELGDSALYLCASSEDGRLDIQYFGAGTRLSVL.

This clone was detected once. The rearrangement links TRBV27 to TRBJ2-2; D is possibly TRBD2 (5 bases). V was pared by 4 bases and J by 5 bases, with 17 bases between. CDR1 is MNHEY, CDR2 SMNVEV, per germline (reference sequence). This CDR3 spans 16 amino acids. The CDR3 nucleotides are TGTGCCAGCAGTTCGATGTTCGAAGCGGTAACCGGGGAGCTGTTTTTT. Protein sequence: CASSSMFEAVTGELFF.

The chain employs TRBV28 and TRBJ2-1, with TRBD2 matching 11 bases. This CDR3 comprises 16 residues. The germline CDR1 and CDR2 sequences are MDHEN and SYDVKM. V shed 8 bases and J 3 bases; nucleotides not matched to a gene: 9. CDR3 amino acids: CASRLLGLADYNEQFF. In nucleotides, the CDR3 is TGTGCCAGCCGGCTCTTGGGACTAGCGGACTACAATGAGCAGTTCTTC.

This clone has a handful of counts. This chain connects TRBV30 to TRBJ2-7; TRBD2 is a possible D gene (5 bases). CDR1 GTSNPN and CDR2 SVGIG come from the germline V gene (reference sequence). The CDR3 extends over 13 amino acids. V gave up 7 bases and J gave up 3 bases, with 16 bases separating them. CDR3 sequence: CAFHRGRGYEQYF. CDR3 nucleotides: TGTGCCTTTCACAGAGGTCGGGGCTACGAGCAGTACTTC.

This rearrangement joins TRBV5-1 to TRBJ2-7, with TRBD1 identical over 9 bases. CDR1 is SGHRS, CDR2 YFSETQ, per germline. The CDR3 has 14 amino acids. The V gene end was trimmed by 1 base and the J gene end by 4 bases; junction bases not matched to a gene: 3. CDR3 nucleotide sequence: TGCGCCAGCAGCTTGTTAGGGACAGGGTACGAGCAGTACTTC. Amino acids: CASSLLGTGYEQYF.

The chain recombines TRBV14 with TRBJ1-6; weak D call: TRBD1 (5 bases). Deletions cut 1 base from V and 6 bases from J, with 16 bases between. The germline gives CDR1 SGHDN, CDR2 FVKESK. CDR3 length equals 17 residues. The CDR3 is CASSQGKGFHGNSPLHF. CDR3 DNA sequence: TGTGCCAGCAGCCAAGGGAAGGGGTTCCACGGTAATTCACCCCTCCACTTT.

The chain links TRBV11-1 to TRBJ2-3, with TRBD1 matching 11 bases. The V gene end was trimmed by 5 bases and the J gene end by 4 bases; junction bases not matched to a gene: 8. CDR1 and CDR2 (germline): SGHAT, FQDESV (reference sequence). This CDR3 is 16 amino acids long. CDR3 DNA sequence: TGTGCCAGCAGCCTCGGGACAGGGGGAAGTTCAGATACGCAGTATTTT. Translated: CASSLGTGGSSDTQYF.

In this sample, this clone turned up a few times. This chain uses TRBV5-1 with TRBJ1-1; tentative D call: TRBD1 (5 bases). The CDR3 is 14 amino acids. In germline, CDR1 is SGHRS, CDR2 YFSETQ. Deletions cut 3 bases from V and 3 bases from J, with 12 bases between. The CDR3 loop is CASSSDRYYTEAFF. In DNA form, the CDR3 reads TGCGCCAGCAGCTCTGACAGATACTACACTGAAGCTTTCTTT.